These 4 T cell receptor beta chains came from one sample sequenced in a study of blood T cell repertoires in COVID-19. Sequencing was performed with immunoSEQ multiplex PCR; in TCRdb, only in-frame clones are kept and a portion is missing. The sample lists over 150,000 clones, 70% to 90% occurring once. The sequenced sample was peripheral blood. These receptors were obtained from a man between 35 and 55 years old with acute or convalescent COVID-19.

This rearrangement joins TRBV2 to TRBJ1-2; 7 bases are a match to TRBD1. CDR1 SNHLY and CDR2 FYNNEI come from the germline V gene. V gave up 2 bases and J gave up 0 bases; unmatched junction bases: 0. The CDR3 sequence is 14 residues long. CDR3 DNA sequence: TGTGCCAGCAGTGAACAGGGGGCTAACTATGGCTACACCTTC. As protein: CASSEQGANYGYTF.

The V call is TRBV5-4, the J call TRBJ2-7; 7 bases fit TRBD2. J lost 6 bases, V lost 3 bases, and 15 bases had no gene match. In germline, CDR1 is SGHNT, CDR2 YYREEE (reference sequence). CDR3 length equals 16 residues. DNA for the CDR3: TGTGCCAGCAGCTCACGTCCCGGGACCGGGAGGCGCGAGCAGTACTTC. It yields the protein CASSSRPGTGRREQYF.

This chain uses TRBV21-1 with TRBJ1-5; the table's D gene call, TRBD1, was not cross checked with the DNA. TRBV21-1 is annotated as a pseudogene. This CDR3 region has 19 residues. The CDR3 DNA is TGTGCCAGCAGCAAAGGAGGGGACAGGGTAAAGATTCGCCGACAGCCCCAGCATTTT. Its protein product is CASSKGGDRVKIRRQPQHF.

The chain is built from TRBV6-6 and TRBJ2-7, with 8 nucleotides matching TRBD1. CDR1 and CDR2 (germline): MNHNY, SVGAGI (reference sequence). This CDR3 has 12 residues. V lost 6 bases and J lost 6; bases outside the gene matches: 4. CDR3 sequence reads: CASSGTGGEQYF. The CDR3 region has the DNA TGTGCCAGCAGCGGTACAGGGGGCGAGCAGTACTTC.